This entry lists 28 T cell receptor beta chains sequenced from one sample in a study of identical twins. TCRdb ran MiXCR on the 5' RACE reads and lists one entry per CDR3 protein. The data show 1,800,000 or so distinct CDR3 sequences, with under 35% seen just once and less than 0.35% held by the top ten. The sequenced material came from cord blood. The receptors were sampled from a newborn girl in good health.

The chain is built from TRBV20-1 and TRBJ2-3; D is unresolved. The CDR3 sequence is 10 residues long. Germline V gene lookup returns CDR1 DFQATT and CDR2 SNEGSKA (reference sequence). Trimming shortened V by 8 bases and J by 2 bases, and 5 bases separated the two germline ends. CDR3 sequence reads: CSPITDTQYF. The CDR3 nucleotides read TGCAGTCCCATCACAGATACGCAGTATTTT.

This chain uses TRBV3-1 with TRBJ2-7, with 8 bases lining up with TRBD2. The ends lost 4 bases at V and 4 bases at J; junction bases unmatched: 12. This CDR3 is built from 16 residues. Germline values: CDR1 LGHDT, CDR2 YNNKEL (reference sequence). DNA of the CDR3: TGTGCCAGCAGCCCTGGGGGGAGCGGGAGTATGTACGAGCAGTACTTC. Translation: CASSPGGSGSMYEQYF.

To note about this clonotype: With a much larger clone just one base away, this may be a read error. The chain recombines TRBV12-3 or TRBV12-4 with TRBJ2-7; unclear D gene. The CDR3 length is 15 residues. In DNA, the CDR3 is TGTGCCAGCTGGATGCCGATGTCTAACTACTACGAGCGGTACTTC. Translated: CASWMPMSNYYERYF.

The CDR3 nucleotides read TGTGCCACCAGCGCCGGCTTGGGACTAGCCCCCACAGATACGCAGTATTTT. Translated: CATSAGLGLAPTDTQYF. This chain links TRBV15 with TRBJ2-3; TRBD2 agrees at 9 bases. The CDR3 length is 17 residues. The ends lost 5 bases at V and 2 bases at J; junction bases unmatched: 11. Germline lookup yields CDR1 LNHNV and CDR2 YYDKDF (reference sequence).

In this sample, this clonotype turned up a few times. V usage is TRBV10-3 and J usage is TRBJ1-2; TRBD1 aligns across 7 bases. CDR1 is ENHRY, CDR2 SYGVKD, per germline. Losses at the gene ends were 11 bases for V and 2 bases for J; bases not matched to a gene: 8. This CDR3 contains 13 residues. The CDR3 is CAASRQGNYGYTF. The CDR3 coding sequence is TGTGCCGCCTCCAGACAGGGCAACTATGGCTACACCTTC.

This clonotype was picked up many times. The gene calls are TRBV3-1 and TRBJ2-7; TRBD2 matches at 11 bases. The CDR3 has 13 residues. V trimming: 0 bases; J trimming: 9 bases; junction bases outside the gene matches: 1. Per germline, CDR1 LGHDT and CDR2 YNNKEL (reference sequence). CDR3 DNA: TGTGCCAGCAGCCAAGATGGGACTAGCGGGCAGTACTTC. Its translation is CASSQDGTSGQYF.

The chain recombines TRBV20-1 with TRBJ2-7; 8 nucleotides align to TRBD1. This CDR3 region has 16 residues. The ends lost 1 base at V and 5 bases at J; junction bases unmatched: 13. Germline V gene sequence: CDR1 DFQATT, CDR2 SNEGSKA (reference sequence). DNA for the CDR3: TGCAGTGCTAGAGGTCGAAAAGAGGGACAGGTTAACGAGCAGTACTTC. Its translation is CSARGRKEGQVNEQYF.

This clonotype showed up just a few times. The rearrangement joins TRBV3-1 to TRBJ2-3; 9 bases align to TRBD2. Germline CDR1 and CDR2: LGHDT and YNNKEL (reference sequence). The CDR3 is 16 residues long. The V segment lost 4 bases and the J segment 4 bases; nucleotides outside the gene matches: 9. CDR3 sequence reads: CASSLYSGSDSDTQYF. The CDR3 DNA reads TGTGCCAGCAGCCTCTATAGCGGGAGTGACTCAGATACGCAGTATTTT.

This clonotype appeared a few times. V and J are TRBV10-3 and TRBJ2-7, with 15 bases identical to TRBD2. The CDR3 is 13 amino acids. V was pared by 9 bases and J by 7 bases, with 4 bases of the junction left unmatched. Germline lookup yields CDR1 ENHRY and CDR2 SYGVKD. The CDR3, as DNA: TGTGCCATAACCGGGACTAGCGGGGGGGAGCAGTACTTC. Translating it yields CAITGTSGGEQYF.

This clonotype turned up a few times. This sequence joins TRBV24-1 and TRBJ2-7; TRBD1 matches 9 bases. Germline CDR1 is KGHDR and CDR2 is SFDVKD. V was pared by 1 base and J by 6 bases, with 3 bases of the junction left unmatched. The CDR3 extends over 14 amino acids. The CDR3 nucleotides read TGTGCCACCAGTGATTTAAACAGGGGGCGCGAGCAGTACTTC. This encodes CATSDLNRGREQYF.

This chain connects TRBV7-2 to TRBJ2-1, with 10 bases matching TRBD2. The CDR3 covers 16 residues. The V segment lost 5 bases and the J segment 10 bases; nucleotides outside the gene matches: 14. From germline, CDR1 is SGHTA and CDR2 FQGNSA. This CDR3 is CASSHSRTSGSYEQFF. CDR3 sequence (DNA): TGTGCCAGCAGCCATTCCCGGACTAGCGGTTCCTACGAGCAGTTCTTC.

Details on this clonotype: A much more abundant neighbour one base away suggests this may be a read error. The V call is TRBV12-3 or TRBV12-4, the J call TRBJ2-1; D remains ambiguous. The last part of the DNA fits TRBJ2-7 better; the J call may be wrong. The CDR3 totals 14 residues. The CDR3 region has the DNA TGTGCCAGCAGTTTGATGCTCAGCTTCTACGAGCAGTACTTC. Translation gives CASSLMLSFYEQYF.

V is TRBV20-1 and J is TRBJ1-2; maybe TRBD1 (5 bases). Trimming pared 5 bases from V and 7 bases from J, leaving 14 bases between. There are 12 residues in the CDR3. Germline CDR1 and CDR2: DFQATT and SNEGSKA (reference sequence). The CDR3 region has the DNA TGCAGTGCTTCGGGGGGATCTCCTGGCTACACCTTC. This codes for CSASGGSPGYTF.

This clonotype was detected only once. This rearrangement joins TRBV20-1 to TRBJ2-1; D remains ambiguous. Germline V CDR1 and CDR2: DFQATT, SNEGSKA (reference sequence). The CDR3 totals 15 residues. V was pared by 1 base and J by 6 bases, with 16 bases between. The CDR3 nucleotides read TGCAGTGCTAGAGCGGGTTTAGGACGGTTCAATGAGCAGTTCTTC. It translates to CSARAGLGRFNEQFF.

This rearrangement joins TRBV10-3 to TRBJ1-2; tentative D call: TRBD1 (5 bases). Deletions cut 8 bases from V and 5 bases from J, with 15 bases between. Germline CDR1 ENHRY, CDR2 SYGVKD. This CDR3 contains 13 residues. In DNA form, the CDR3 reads TGTGCCATCTCCCCCGACAGCTTTTATGGCTACACCTTC. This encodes CAISPDSFYGYTF.

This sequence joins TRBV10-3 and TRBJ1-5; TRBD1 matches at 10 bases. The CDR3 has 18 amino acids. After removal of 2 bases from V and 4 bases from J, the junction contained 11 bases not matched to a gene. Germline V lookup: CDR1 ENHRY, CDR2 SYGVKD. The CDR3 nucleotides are TGTGCCATCAGTGAGCGGGACAGGGGAGTAGCGGGGAATCAGCCCCAGCATTTT. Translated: CAISERDRGVAGNQPQHF.

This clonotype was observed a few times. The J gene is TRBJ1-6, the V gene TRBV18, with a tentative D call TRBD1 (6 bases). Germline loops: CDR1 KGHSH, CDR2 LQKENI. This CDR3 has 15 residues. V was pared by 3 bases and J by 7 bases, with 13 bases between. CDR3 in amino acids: CASSPSTGGNSPLHF. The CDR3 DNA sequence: TGTGCCAGCTCACCCTCGACAGGAGGGAATTCACCCCTCCACTTT. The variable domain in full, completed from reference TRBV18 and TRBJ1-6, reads NAGVMQNPRHLVRRRGQEARLRCSPMKGHSHVYWYRQLPEEGLKFMVYLQKENIIDESGMPKERFSAEFPKEGPSILRIQQVVRGDSAAYFCASSPSTGGNSPLHFGNGTRLTVT.

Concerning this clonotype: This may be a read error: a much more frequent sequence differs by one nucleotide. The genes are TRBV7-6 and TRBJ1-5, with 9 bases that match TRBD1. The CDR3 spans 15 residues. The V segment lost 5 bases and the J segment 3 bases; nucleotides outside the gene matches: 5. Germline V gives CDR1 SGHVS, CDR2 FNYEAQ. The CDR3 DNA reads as TGTGCCAGCAGCCCCGGGACAGGGATCAATCAGCCCCAGCATTTT. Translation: CASSPGTGINQPQHF.

DNA for the CDR3: TGTGCCAGCAGCCCCCAAGACAGGGGCGGTGGCTACACCTTC. This gives the protein CASSPQDRGGGYTF. The chain has TRBV11-2 and TRBJ1-2; the match to TRBD1 covers 8 bases. Germline CDR1 and CDR2: SGHAT and FQNNGV. Trimming cost V 5 bases and J 7 bases; bases outside gene matches: 9. This CDR3 has 14 amino acids.

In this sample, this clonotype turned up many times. CDR3 loop: CSVGTLGQGTDTQYF. CDR3 DNA sequence: TGCAGCGTAGGTACTCTTGGACAAGGCACAGATACGCAGTATTTT. This chain uses TRBV29-1 with TRBJ2-3; tentative D call: TRBD1 (5 bases). The CDR3 sequence is 15 residues long. CDR1 is SQVTM, CDR2 ANQGSEA, per germline. The V end lost 6 bases, the J end lost 1 base, and 17 bases lay between the germline ends.

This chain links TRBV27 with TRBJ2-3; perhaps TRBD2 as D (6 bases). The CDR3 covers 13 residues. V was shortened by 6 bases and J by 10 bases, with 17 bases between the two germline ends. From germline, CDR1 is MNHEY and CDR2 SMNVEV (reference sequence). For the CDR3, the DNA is TGTGCCAGCAGAGGCTACGGGACTGCGGCGCAGTATTTT. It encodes CASRGYGTAAQYF.

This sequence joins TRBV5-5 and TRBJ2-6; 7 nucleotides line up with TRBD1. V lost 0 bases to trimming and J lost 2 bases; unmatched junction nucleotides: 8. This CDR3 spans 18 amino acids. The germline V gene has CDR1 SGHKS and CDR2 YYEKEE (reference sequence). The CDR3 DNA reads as TGTGCCAGCAGCTTGGGCAGGACAGGCCTCCCTGGGGCCAACGTCCTGACTTTC. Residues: CASSLGRTGLPGANVLTF.

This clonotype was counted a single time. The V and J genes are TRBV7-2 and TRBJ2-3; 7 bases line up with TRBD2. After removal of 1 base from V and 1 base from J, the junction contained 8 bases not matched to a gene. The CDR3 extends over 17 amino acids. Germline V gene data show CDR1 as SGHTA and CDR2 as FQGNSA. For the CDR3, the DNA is TGTGCCAGCAGCTTAGACTGGGCGGGAGCCGGCACAGATACGCAGTATTTT. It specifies CASSLDWAGAGTDTQYF. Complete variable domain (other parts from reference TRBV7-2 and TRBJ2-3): GAGVSQSPSNKVTEKGKDVELRCDPISGHTALYWYRQSLGQGLEFLIYFQGNSAPDKSGLPSDRFSAERTGGSVSTLTIQRTQQEDSAVYLCASSLDWAGAGTDTQYFGPGTRLTVL.

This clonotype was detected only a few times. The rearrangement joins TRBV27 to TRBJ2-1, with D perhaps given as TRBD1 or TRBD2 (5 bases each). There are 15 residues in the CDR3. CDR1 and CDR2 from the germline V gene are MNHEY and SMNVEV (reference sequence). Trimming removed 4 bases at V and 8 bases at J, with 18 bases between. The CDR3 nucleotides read TGTGCCAGCAGTTCCGGGACGCCTTGGGGCCATGAGCAGTTCTTC. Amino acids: CASSSGTPWGHEQFF.

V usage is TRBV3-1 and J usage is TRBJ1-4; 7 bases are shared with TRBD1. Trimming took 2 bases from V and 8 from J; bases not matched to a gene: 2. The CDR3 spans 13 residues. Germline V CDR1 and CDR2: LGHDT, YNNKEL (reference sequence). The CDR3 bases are TGTGCCAGCAGCCAACAGGGGGACGAAAAACTGTTTTTT. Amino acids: CASSQQGDEKLFF.

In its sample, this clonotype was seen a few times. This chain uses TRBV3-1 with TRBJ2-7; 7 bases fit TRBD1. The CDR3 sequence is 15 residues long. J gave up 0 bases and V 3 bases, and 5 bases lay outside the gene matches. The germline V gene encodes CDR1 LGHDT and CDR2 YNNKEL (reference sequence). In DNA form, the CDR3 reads TGTGCCAGCAGCCATGACCGACAGGGCTCCTACGAGCAGTACTTC. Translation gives CASSHDRQGSYEQYF.

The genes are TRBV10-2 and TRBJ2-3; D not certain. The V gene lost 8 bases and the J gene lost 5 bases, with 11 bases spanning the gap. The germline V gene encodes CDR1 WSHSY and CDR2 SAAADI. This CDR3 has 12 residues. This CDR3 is CASGPLGDTQYF. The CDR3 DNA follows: TGCGCCAGCGGTCCTCTGGGAGATACGCAGTATTTT.

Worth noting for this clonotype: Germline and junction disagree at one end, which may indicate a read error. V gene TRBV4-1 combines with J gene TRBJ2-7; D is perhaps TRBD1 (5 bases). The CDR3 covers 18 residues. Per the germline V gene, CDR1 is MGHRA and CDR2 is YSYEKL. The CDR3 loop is CASSQEVSPGRSSYGQYF. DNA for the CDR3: TGCGCCAGCAGCCAAGAGGTTTCCCCAGGGCGAAGCTCCTACGGGCAGTACTTC.